The rows below give T cell receptor beta chains drawn from one sample of a study of T cell repertoires in cytomegalovirus infection. TCRdb used MiXCR to reprocess the reads, holding one entry per CDR3 protein. Of 180,000 or so distinct CDR3 sequences in the sample, approximately 18% were seen once. The sample was CD8+ T cells from PBMCs. These receptors were taken from a human donor in good health (CMV status not recorded). Some clones in this sample may be carry-over from other donors' samples. Each CDR3 is given with its conserved first and last residue. The order of the fields is V gene, CDR3 length, clone size, J gene, D gene, CDR3 protein, CDR3 DNA. A D gene is named only where the DNA matches it firmly. Expanded clones are given a class, and other clones once, few, many or no size at all.

V gene: TRBV20-1; CDR3 length: 15; clone size: NA; J gene: TRBJ2-3; D gene: NA; CDR3 protein: CSARGAGSSTDTQYF; CDR3 DNA: TGCAGTGCTAGAGGGGCGGGGTCTAGCACAGATACGCAGTATTTT
V gene: TRBV10-3; CDR3 length: 13; clone size: NA; J gene: TRBJ1-5; D gene: NA; CDR3 protein: CAISESGNQPQHF; CDR3 DNA: TGTGCCATCAGTGAGTCGGGGAATCAGCCCCAGCATTTT
V gene: TRBV29-1; CDR3 length: 12; clone size: few; J gene: TRBJ1-1; D gene: NA; CDR3 protein: CSVLREFTEAFF; CDR3 DNA: TGCAGCGTTCTCCGGGAGTTCACTGAAGCTTTCTTT
V gene: TRBV7-9; CDR3 length: 14; clone size: NA; J gene: TRBJ1-1; D gene: NA; CDR3 protein: CASSFRGIPTEAFF; CDR3 DNA: TGTGCCAGCAGCTTCCGGGGAATTCCCACTGAAGCTTTCTTT
V gene: TRBV27; CDR3 length: 13; clone size: few; J gene: TRBJ1-1; D gene: TRBD1; CDR3 protein: CASSLGQGAEAFF; CDR3 DNA: TGTGCCAGCAGTTTGGGACAGGGGGCTGAAGCTTTCTTT
V gene: TRBV6-2/TRBV6-3; CDR3 length: 15; clone size: few; J gene: TRBJ2-7; D gene: NA; CDR3 protein: CASSSRDSISYEQYF; CDR3 DNA: TGTGCCAGCAGTTCTCGAGATAGCATCTCCTACGAGCAGTACTTC
V gene: TRBV4-3; CDR3 length: 16; clone size: NA; J gene: TRBJ2-7; D gene: TRBD1; CDR3 protein: CASSQVRQGARYEQYF; CDR3 DNA: TGCGCCAGCAGCCAAGTCCGACAGGGGGCGCGGTACGAGCAGTACTTC
V gene: TRBV7-2; CDR3 length: 15; clone size: few; J gene: TRBJ1-1; D gene: TRBD1; CDR3 protein: CASSSLDRELTEAFF; CDR3 DNA: TGTGCCAGCAGCTCACTGGACAGGGAATTAACTGAAGCTTTCTTT
V gene: TRBV27; CDR3 length: 17; clone size: NA; J gene: TRBJ2-1; D gene: NA; CDR3 protein: CASSLGVGGPSYNEQFF; CDR3 DNA: TGTGCCAGCAGTTTGGGGGTCGGGGGACCCTCCTACAATGAGCAGTTCTTC
V gene: TRBV6-6; CDR3 length: 14; clone size: NA; J gene: TRBJ1-2; D gene: NA; CDR3 protein: CASSNAPGGYGYTF; CDR3 DNA: TGTGCCAGCAGCAACGCCCCGGGCGGGTATGGCTACACCTTC
V gene: TRBV29-1; CDR3 length: 18; clone size: NA; J gene: TRBJ1-2; D gene: NA; CDR3 protein: CSVEDFSAAGTSIYGYTF; CDR3 DNA: TGCAGCGTTGAAGATTTTTCCGCCGCCGGGACAAGCATCTATGGCTACACCTTC
V gene: TRBV13; CDR3 length: 18; clone size: NA; J gene: TRBJ1-4; D gene: NA; CDR3 protein: CASSLGPPRRGDNEKLFF; CDR3 DNA: TGTGCCAGCAGCTTAGGCCCACCCCGGCGAGGGGATAATGAAAAACTGTTTTTT
V gene: TRBV5-5; CDR3 length: 17; clone size: NA; J gene: TRBJ1-1; D gene: TRBD1; CDR3 protein: CASSPGTGGVYRAEAFF; CDR3 DNA: TGTGCCAGCAGCCCAGGGACAGGGGGCGTATATAGGGCTGAAGCTTTCTTT
V gene: TRBV20-1; CDR3 length: 14; clone size: few; J gene: TRBJ1-1; D gene: NA; CDR3 protein: CSASIARMNTEAFF; CDR3 DNA: TGCAGTGCTAGTATTGCCAGGATGAACACTGAAGCTTTCTTT
V gene: TRBV7-8; CDR3 length: 16; clone size: few; J gene: TRBJ2-3; D gene: NA; CDR3 protein: CASSLGVARGADTQYF; CDR3 DNA: TGTGCCAGCAGCTTAGGAGTTGCCAGGGGCGCAGATACGCAGTATTTT
V gene: TRBV15; CDR3 length: 15; clone size: NA; J gene: TRBJ1-5; D gene: TRBD1; CDR3 protein: CATSRGSDRAQPQHF; CDR3 DNA: TGTGCCACCAGCAGAGGGTCGGACAGGGCCCAGCCCCAGCATTTT
V gene: TRBV7-2; CDR3 length: 14; clone size: many; J gene: TRBJ2-7; D gene: NA; CDR3 protein: CASSLSQGPYEQYF; CDR3 DNA: TGTGCCAGCAGCTTAAGCCAGGGACCCTACGAGCAGTACTTC
V gene: TRBV7-2; CDR3 length: 18; clone size: many; J gene: TRBJ1-1; D gene: NA; CDR3 protein: CASSLLYGGGTMNTEAFF; CDR3 DNA: TGTGCCAGCAGTCTTCTTTACGGGGGCGGGACGATGAACACTGAAGCTTTCTTT
V gene: TRBV7-9; CDR3 length: 16; clone size: few; J gene: TRBJ2-3; D gene: TRBD1; CDR3 protein: CASSTPGQLITDTQYF; CDR3 DNA: TGTGCCAGCAGCACTCCGGGACAGCTAATCACAGATACGCAGTATTTT
V gene: TRBV28; CDR3 length: 16; clone size: NA; J gene: TRBJ2-3; D gene: TRBD2; CDR3 protein: CASSLPTGGARDTQYF; CDR3 DNA: TGTGCCAGCAGTTTGCCCACGGGAGGGGCGAGAGATACGCAGTATTTT
V gene: TRBV27; CDR3 length: 15; clone size: few; J gene: TRBJ1-1; D gene: TRBD1; CDR3 protein: CASSLRDRPNTEAFF; CDR3 DNA: TGTGCCAGCAGTTTACGGGACAGGCCGAACACTGAAGCTTTCTTT
V gene: TRBV7-8; CDR3 length: 13; clone size: many; J gene: TRBJ2-5; D gene: NA; CDR3 protein: CASSLGGEETQYF; CDR3 DNA: TGTGCCAGCAGCTTAGGTGGGGAAGAGACCCAGTACTTC
V gene: TRBV10-1; CDR3 length: 15; clone size: NA; J gene: TRBJ2-5; D gene: NA; CDR3 protein: CASSESGEAQETQYF; CDR3 DNA: TGCGCCAGCAGTGAGTCGGGAGAAGCTCAAGAGACCCAGTACTTC
V gene: TRBV12-3/TRBV12-4; CDR3 length: 14; clone size: NA; J gene: TRBJ2-2; D gene: NA; CDR3 protein: CASSWAQNTGELFF; CDR3 DNA: TGTGCCAGCAGTTGGGCGCAGAACACCGGGGAGCTGTTTTTT
V gene: TRBV3-1; CDR3 length: 14; clone size: few; J gene: TRBJ2-5; D gene: TRBD1; CDR3 protein: CASSPATGQETQYF; CDR3 DNA: TGTGCCAGCAGCCCCGCGACAGGGCAAGAGACCCAGTACTTC
V gene: TRBV11-2; CDR3 length: 16; clone size: few; J gene: TRBJ2-4; D gene: NA; CDR3 protein: CASSGEWGLAKNIQYF; CDR3 DNA: TGTGCCAGCAGCGGGGAGTGGGGTTTAGCCAAAAACATTCAGTACTTC
V gene: TRBV28; CDR3 length: 16; clone size: once; J gene: TRBJ2-5; D gene: NA; CDR3 protein: CASSSPMLGIRETQYF; CDR3 DNA: TGTGCCAGCAGTTCCCCTATGCTAGGGATTCGAGAGACCCAGTACTTC
V gene: TRBV5-4; CDR3 length: 18; clone size: NA; J gene: TRBJ2-2; D gene: TRBD2; CDR3 protein: CASSLAGSGGAPTGELFF; CDR3 DNA: TGTGCCAGCAGCTTGGCCGGTAGCGGGGGGGCCCCAACCGGGGAGCTGTTTTTT
V gene: TRBV6-2/TRBV6-3; CDR3 length: 16; clone size: NA; J gene: TRBJ2-1; D gene: TRBD2; CDR3 protein: CASRALRGLAGVEQFF; CDR3 DNA: TGTGCCAGCAGGGCTTTACGAGGACTAGCGGGGGTTGAGCAGTTCTTC
V gene: TRBV7-6; CDR3 length: 13; clone size: few; J gene: TRBJ1-1; D gene: NA; CDR3 protein: CASSLQENTEAFF; CDR3 DNA: TGTGCCAGCAGCTTACAGGAGAACACTGAAGCTTTCTTT
V gene: TRBV6-1; CDR3 length: 14; clone size: few; J gene: TRBJ1-1; D gene: TRBD1; CDR3 protein: CASRDRGLNTEAFF; CDR3 DNA: TGTGCCAGCAGGGACAGGGGGCTCAACACTGAAGCTTTCTTT
V gene: TRBV27; CDR3 length: 12; clone size: NA; J gene: TRBJ2-7; D gene: NA; CDR3 protein: CASSPGDFVQYF; CDR3 DNA: TGTGCCAGCAGCCCTGGAGATTTTGTGCAGTACTTC
V gene: TRBV6-2/TRBV6-3; CDR3 length: 13; clone size: many; J gene: TRBJ2-2; D gene: NA; CDR3 protein: CASSYLDTGELFF; CDR3 DNA: TGTGCCAGCAGTTACTTGGATACCGGGGAGCTGTTTTTT
V gene: TRBV11-2; CDR3 length: 13; clone size: NA; J gene: TRBJ2-7; D gene: TRBD1; CDR3 protein: CASSLGQGFAQYF; CDR3 DNA: TGTGCCAGCAGCCTGGGACAGGGGTTCGCGCAGTACTTC
V gene: TRBV7-2; CDR3 length: 18; clone size: NA; J gene: TRBJ1-5; D gene: TRBD1; CDR3 protein: CASSLVPQGARSNQPQHF; CDR3 DNA: TGTGCCAGCAGCTTAGTTCCACAGGGGGCGAGGAGCAATCAGCCCCAGCATTTT
V gene: TRBV27; CDR3 length: 13; clone size: NA; J gene: TRBJ2-7; D gene: NA; CDR3 protein: CASSLGRRYEQYF; CDR3 DNA: TGTGCCAGCAGTTTAGGACGGAGATACGAGCAGTACTTC
V gene: TRBV4-2; CDR3 length: 17; clone size: NA; J gene: TRBJ1-5; D gene: NA; CDR3 protein: CASSQDLTGLGNQPQHF; CDR3 DNA: TGTGCCAGCAGCCAAGATCTTACGGGGCTGGGCAATCAGCCCCAGCATTTT
V gene: TRBV20-1; CDR3 length: 14; clone size: NA; J gene: TRBJ2-3; D gene: NA; CDR3 protein: CSARDFLSTDTQYF; CDR3 DNA: TGCAGTGCTAGAGATTTCCTTAGCACAGATACGCAGTATTTT
V gene: TRBV7-9; CDR3 length: 14; clone size: many; J gene: TRBJ1-1; D gene: NA; CDR3 protein: CASSPGGLASEAFF; CDR3 DNA: TGTGCCAGCAGCCCTGGTGGGTTGGCGAGTGAAGCTTTCTTT
V gene: TRBV5-5; CDR3 length: 16; clone size: few; J gene: TRBJ2-5; D gene: NA; CDR3 protein: CASSLTGLREEETQYF; CDR3 DNA: TGTGCCAGCAGCTTGACAGGCTTGAGGGAGGAAGAGACCCAGTACTTC
V gene: TRBV7-2; CDR3 length: 17; clone size: few; J gene: TRBJ2-7; D gene: NA; CDR3 protein: CASSLDRGATAAYEQYF; CDR3 DNA: TGTGCCAGCAGCTTAGATAGAGGGGCTACAGCAGCCTACGAGCAGTACTTC
V gene: TRBV2; CDR3 length: 14; clone size: few; J gene: TRBJ2-4; D gene: TRBD2; CDR3 protein: CASGGKSAKNIQYF; CDR3 DNA: TGTGCAAGCGGGGGAAAAAGTGCCAAAAACATTCAGTACTTC
V gene: TRBV19; CDR3 length: 10; clone size: NA; J gene: TRBJ2-1; D gene: TRBD1; CDR3 protein: CSTGESEQFF; CDR3 DNA: TGTTCGACAGGGGAGAGTGAGCAGTTCTTC
V gene: TRBV7-2; CDR3 length: 15; clone size: NA; J gene: TRBJ2-3; D gene: NA; CDR3 protein: CASSLFDGDTDTQYF; CDR3 DNA: TGTGCCAGCAGCTTATTCGACGGTGACACAGATACGCAGTATTTT
V gene: TRBV7-6; CDR3 length: 13; clone size: few; J gene: TRBJ1-1; D gene: NA; CDR3 protein: CASTEQGDTEAFF; CDR3 DNA: TGTGCCAGCACAGAACAGGGAGACACTGAAGCTTTCTTT
V gene: TRBV27; CDR3 length: 16; clone size: NA; J gene: TRBJ2-7; D gene: TRBD2; CDR3 protein: CASSLYSGGRSGEQYF; CDR3 DNA: TGTGCCAGCAGTTTATATTCGGGGGGGCGAAGCGGCGAGCAGTACTTC
V gene: TRBV7-9; CDR3 length: 19; clone size: few; J gene: TRBJ2-1; D gene: TRBD2; CDR3 protein: CASSLSGTSGGTSYNEQFF; CDR3 DNA: TGTGCCAGCAGCCTTTCCGGGACTAGCGGGGGGACCTCCTACAATGAGCAGTTCTTC
V gene: TRBV6-2/TRBV6-3; CDR3 length: 15; clone size: NA; J gene: TRBJ1-1; D gene: NA; CDR3 protein: CASTQERRPYAEAFF; CDR3 DNA: TGTGCCAGCACGCAAGAACGAAGACCTTATGCCGAAGCTTTCTTT
V gene: TRBV28; CDR3 length: 12; clone size: NA; J gene: TRBJ1-2; D gene: NA; CDR3 protein: CASRRATGGYTF; CDR3 DNA: TGTGCCAGCAGACGCGCAACCGGGGGCTACACCTTC
V gene: TRBV6-2/TRBV6-3; CDR3 length: 15; clone size: NA; J gene: TRBJ2-1; D gene: TRBD2; CDR3 protein: CASSNLAGGPNEQFF; CDR3 DNA: TGTGCCAGCAGTAACCTAGCGGGGGGGCCCAATGAGCAGTTCTTC
V gene: TRBV7-9; CDR3 length: 17; clone size: NA; J gene: TRBJ1-5; D gene: TRBD1; CDR3 protein: CASSSSSQGNSNQPQHF; CDR3 DNA: TGTGCCAGCAGCTCATCCTCACAGGGGAATAGCAATCAGCCCCAGCATTTT
V gene: TRBV4-1; CDR3 length: 16; clone size: NA; J gene: TRBJ2-1; D gene: TRBD2; CDR3 protein: CASSTSSGVTYNEQFF; CDR3 DNA: TGCGCCAGCAGCACTTCTAGCGGGGTAACCTACAATGAGCAGTTCTTC
V gene: TRBV6-2/TRBV6-3; CDR3 length: 16; clone size: NA; J gene: TRBJ2-3; D gene: TRBD2; CDR3 protein: CASSLAGGRSTDTQYF; CDR3 DNA: TGTGCCAGCAGTCTAGCGGGGGGACGTAGCACAGATACGCAGTATTTT
V gene: TRBV7-6; CDR3 length: 12; clone size: few; J gene: TRBJ2-7; D gene: NA; CDR3 protein: CASSGLSGEQYF; CDR3 DNA: TGTGCCAGCAGCGGACTCTCAGGGGAGCAGTACTTC
V gene: TRBV2; CDR3 length: 15; clone size: NA; J gene: TRBJ2-1; D gene: TRBD1; CDR3 protein: CASIGGQGPYNEQFF; CDR3 DNA: TGTGCCAGCATCGGAGGACAGGGTCCCTACAATGAGCAGTTCTTC
V gene: TRBV7-9; CDR3 length: 14; clone size: NA; J gene: TRBJ2-1; D gene: TRBD2; CDR3 protein: CAIPLAGGYNEQFF; CDR3 DNA: TGTGCCATTCCCTTGGCGGGGGGCTACAATGAGCAGTTCTTC
V gene: TRBV7-8; CDR3 length: 16; clone size: NA; J gene: TRBJ2-2; D gene: TRBD1; CDR3 protein: CASSHPDRPNTGELFF; CDR3 DNA: TGTGCCAGCAGCCACCCGGACAGGCCGAACACCGGGGAGCTGTTTTTT
V gene: TRBV12-3/TRBV12-4; CDR3 length: 12; clone size: NA; J gene: TRBJ2-1; D gene: NA; CDR3 protein: CASSLMGDEQFF; CDR3 DNA: TGTGCCAGCAGTTTAATGGGGGATGAGCAGTTCTTC
V gene: TRBV12-3/TRBV12-4; CDR3 length: 11; clone size: NA; J gene: TRBJ2-7; D gene: NA; CDR3 protein: CASSVQYEQYF; CDR3 DNA: TGTGCCAGCAGTGTCCAATACGAGCAGTACTTC